This TCR beta chain derives from a study of T cells in Graves' hyperthyroidism and ophthalmopathy. The source material, RNA transcripts, was used to amplify TCR beta CDR3 regions. First-round RT-PCR targeting the TCR CDR3 was performed with the HTBI primer set. TCRdb re-called the multiplex PCR reads through MiXCR, storing one row per CDR3 protein. Among 750,000 to 950,000 distinct CDR3 sequences, 35% to 45% were seen once, and the ten largest hold 7% to 10%. The CDR3 covers 14 residues. Germline V lookup: CDR1 SGDLS, CDR2 YYNGEE. V was trimmed by 7 bases and J by 4 bases, leaving 17 bases between them. Newly diagnosed hyperthyroidism patients aged 18 to 65 years had disease lasting under 2 months. This clonotype was seen more than once but under ten times. What it binds is not known. Study observations and caveats: Blood also showed most of the thyroid clonotypes that were expanded above 0.001.

The genes are TRBV9 and TRBJ2-5, with D possibly matching TRBD2 (6 bases). This receptor was taken from a man between 18 and 35 years old with Graves' hyperthyroidism. Sequenced input: blood. Here the CDR3 reads CASAPRETRETQYF. CDR3 bases: TGTGCCAGCGCCCCTCGGGAGACCAGAGAGACCCAGTACTTC.